This T cell receptor beta chain was observed in a study of blood T cell repertoires in COVID-19. About the research overall: Sites across the United States, Italy and Spain contributed samples from acute and convalescent COVID-19.

Trimming removed 1 base at V and 0 bases at J, with 15 bases between. The CDR3 has 17 amino acids. CDR1 and CDR2 from the germline V gene are SGHTA and FQGNSA. The assay was immunoSEQ multiplex PCR, and TCRdb's table has in-frame clones only and misses some. The table shows hundreds of thousands of clones, with 89% occurring only once. The source material was PBMCs or T cells enriched from blood (not recorded which). The V and J genes are TRBV7-2 and TRBJ1-2; no reliable D call. The receptor's source is a woman aged 40 to 50 who had recovered from COVID-19. CDR3 amino acids: CASSLEFVRSANYGYTF. As DNA, the CDR3 is TGTGCCAGCAGCTTAGAGTTTGTCAGGTCAGCTAACTATGGCTACACCTTC.